This T cell receptor (beta chain) was obtained from a study of blood T cell repertoires in COVID-19. Study overall: PBMCs, B-cell-depleted T cells, or T cells were the source of the cDNA or gDNA that made up the material.

Categorization into cohorts depended on clinical history that participants reported. Per the study methods: Amplification with reference gene primers provided the estimates of nucleated cell counts. The assay was immunoSEQ multiplex PCR, and TCRdb's table has in-frame clones only and misses some. The V and J calls and clone size are taken from that table; D and trimming were inferred from the DNA. The table lists about 260,000 clones, about 82% of them singletons. This CDR3 has 14 residues. Looked up from germline, CDR1 is SGHTA and CDR2 is FQGNSA. J was trimmed by 6 bases and V by 4 bases; bases with no gene match: 5.

Material: PBMCs or T cells enriched from blood (not recorded which). This receptor was identified in a woman between 45 and 65 years old who had recovered from COVID-19. The V and J genes are TRBV7-2 and TRBJ2-7, with 11 nucleotides matching TRBD2. The CDR3 loop is CASSWGGTSGEQYF. DNA for the CDR3: TGTGCCAGCAGCTGGGGAGGGACTAGCGGCGAGCAGTACTTC.